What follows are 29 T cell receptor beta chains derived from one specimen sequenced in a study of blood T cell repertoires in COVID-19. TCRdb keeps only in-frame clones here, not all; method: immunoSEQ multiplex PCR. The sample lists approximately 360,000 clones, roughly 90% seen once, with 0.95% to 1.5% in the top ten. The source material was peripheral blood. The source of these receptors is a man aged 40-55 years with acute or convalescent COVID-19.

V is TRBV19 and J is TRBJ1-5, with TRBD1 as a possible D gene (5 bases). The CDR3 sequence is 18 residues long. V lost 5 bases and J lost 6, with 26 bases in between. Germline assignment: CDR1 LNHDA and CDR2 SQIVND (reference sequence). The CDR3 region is CASSPVLGAFRLSQPQHF. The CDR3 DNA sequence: TGTGCCAGTAGTCCGGTGCTAGGGGCCTTTCGGCTGAGTCAGCCCCAGCATTTT.

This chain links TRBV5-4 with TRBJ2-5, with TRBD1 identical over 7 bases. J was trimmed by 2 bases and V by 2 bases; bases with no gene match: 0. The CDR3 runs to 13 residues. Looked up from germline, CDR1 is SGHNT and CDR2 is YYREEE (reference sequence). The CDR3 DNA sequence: TGTGCCAGCAGCTTCAGGGGGCAAGAGACCCAGTACTTC. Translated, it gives CASSFRGQETQYF.

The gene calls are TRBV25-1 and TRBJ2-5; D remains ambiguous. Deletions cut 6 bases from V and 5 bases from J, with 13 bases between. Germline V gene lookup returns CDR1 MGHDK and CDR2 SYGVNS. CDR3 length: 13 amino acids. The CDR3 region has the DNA TGTGCCAGCAGGGATCCCCTCGGGGAGACCCAGTACTTC. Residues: CASRDPLGETQYF. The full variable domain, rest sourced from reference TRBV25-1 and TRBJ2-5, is EADIYQTPRYLVIGTGKKITLECSQTMGHDKMYWYQQDPGMELHLIHYSYGVNSTEKGDLSSESTVSRIRTEHFPLTLESARPSHTSQYLCASRDPLGETQYFGPGTRLLVL.

CDR3: CASSLNRGTEAFF. The CDR3 coding sequence is TGTGCCAGCAGTCTAAACAGGGGCACTGAAGCTTTCTTT. The chain uses TRBV27 and TRBJ1-1; 7 bases agree with TRBD1. Trimming removed 5 bases from V and 4 bases from J; junction bases left unmatched: 4. This CDR3 spans 13 amino acids. The germline gives CDR1 MNHEY, CDR2 SMNVEV (reference sequence).

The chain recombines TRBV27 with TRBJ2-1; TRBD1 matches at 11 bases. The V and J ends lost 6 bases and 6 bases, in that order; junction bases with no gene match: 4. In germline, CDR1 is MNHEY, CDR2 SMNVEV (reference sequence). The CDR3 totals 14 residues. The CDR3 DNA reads TGTGCCAGCAGAATGGGACAGGGGGGCAATGAGCAGTTCTTC. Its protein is CASRMGQGGNEQFF.

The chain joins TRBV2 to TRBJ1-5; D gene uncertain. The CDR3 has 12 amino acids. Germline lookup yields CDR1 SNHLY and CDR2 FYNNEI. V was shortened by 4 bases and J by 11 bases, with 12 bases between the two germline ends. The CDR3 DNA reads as TGTGCCAGCAGTGTGGAGGCATCGGCCCAGCATTTT. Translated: CASSVEASAQHF.

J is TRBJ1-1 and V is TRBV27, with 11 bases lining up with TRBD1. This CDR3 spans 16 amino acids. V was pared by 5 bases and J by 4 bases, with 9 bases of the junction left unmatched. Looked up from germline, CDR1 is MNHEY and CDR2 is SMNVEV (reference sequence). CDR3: CASSTLPGQGATEAFF. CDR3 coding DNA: TGTGCCAGCAGTACTCTCCCAGGACAGGGGGCCACTGAAGCTTTCTTT.

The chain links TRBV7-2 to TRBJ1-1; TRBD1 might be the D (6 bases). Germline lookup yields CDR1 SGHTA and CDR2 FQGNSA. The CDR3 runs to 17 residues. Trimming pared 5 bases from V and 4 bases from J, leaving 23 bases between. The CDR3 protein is CASSRITTGKRSTEAFF. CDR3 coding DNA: TGTGCCAGCAGCCGGATCACTACAGGGAAGAGGAGCACTGAAGCTTTCTTT.

The CDR3 nucleotides read TGTGCCAGCAGTTTCTCTGAGGATCAGCCCCAGCATTTT. It specifies CASSFSEDQPQHF. The chain has TRBV28 and TRBJ1-5; D call uncertain. The V and J ends lost 3 bases and 5 bases respectively, with 8 bases between them. CDR1 is MDHEN, CDR2 SYDVKM, per germline. The length of the CDR3 is 13 residues.

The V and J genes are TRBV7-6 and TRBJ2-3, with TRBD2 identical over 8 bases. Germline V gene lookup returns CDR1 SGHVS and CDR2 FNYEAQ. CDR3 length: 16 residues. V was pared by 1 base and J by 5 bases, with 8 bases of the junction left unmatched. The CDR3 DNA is TGTGCCAGCAGCTTAGGAGTGGGGACTAGAAGAGATACGCAGTATTTT. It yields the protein CASSLGVGTRRDTQYF.

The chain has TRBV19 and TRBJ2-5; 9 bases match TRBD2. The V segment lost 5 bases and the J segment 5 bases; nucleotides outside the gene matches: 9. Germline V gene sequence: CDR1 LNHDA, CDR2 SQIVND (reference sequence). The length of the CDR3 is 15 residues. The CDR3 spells CASSDLAGVRETQYF. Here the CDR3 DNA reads TGTGCCAGTAGTGACTTAGCGGGAGTCCGGGAGACCCAGTACTTC.

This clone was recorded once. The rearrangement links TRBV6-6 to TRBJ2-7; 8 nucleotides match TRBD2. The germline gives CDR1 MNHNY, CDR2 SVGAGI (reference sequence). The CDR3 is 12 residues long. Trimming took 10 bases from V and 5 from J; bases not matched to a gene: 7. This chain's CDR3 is CAIRGGRNEQYF. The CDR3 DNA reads TGTGCCATCCGGGGGGGGCGCAACGAGCAGTACTTC.

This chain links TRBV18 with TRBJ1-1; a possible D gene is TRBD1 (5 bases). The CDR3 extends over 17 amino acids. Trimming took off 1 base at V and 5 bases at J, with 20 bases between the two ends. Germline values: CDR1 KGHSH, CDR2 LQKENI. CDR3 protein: CASSPRPQGGGVTEAFF. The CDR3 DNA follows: TGTGCCAGCTCACCACGGCCGCAGGGTGGAGGGGTGACTGAAGCTTTCTTT. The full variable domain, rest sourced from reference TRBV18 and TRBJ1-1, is NAGVMQNPRHLVRRRGQEARLRCSPMKGHSHVYWYRQLPEEGLKFMVYLQKENIIDESGMPKERFSAEFPKEGPSILRIQQVVRGDSAAYFCASSPRPQGGGVTEAFFGQGTRLTVV.

As DNA, the CDR3 is TGTGCCAGCAGCTGGGGGACTAGCGGCACCGGGGAGCTGTTTTTT. This translates into CASSWGTSGTGELFF. This chain uses TRBV11-2 with TRBJ2-2, with 11 bases lining up with TRBD2. Trimming took 4 bases from V and 4 from J; bases not matched to a gene: 2. The CDR3 covers 15 residues. CDR1 is SGHAT, CDR2 FQNNGV, per germline.

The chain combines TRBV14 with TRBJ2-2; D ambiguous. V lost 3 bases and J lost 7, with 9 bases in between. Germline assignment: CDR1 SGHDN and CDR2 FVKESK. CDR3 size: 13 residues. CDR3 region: CASSQRWSGELFF. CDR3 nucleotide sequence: TGTGCCAGCAGCCAGAGGTGGAGCGGGGAGCTGTTTTTT.

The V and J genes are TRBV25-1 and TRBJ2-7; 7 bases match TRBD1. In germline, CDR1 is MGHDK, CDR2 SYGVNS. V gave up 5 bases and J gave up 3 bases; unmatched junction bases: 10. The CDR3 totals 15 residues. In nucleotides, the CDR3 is TGTGCCAGCAGTAGATTCCTGGGGACAGACTACGAGCAGTACTTC. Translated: CASSRFLGTDYEQYF.

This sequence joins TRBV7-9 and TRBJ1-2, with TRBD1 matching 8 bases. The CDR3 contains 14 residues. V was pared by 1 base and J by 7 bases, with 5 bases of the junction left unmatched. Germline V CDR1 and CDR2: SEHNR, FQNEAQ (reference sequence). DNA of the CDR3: TGTGCCAGCAGCTTAGGACAGGGGTCTTCTGGCTACACCTTC. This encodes CASSLGQGSSGYTF.

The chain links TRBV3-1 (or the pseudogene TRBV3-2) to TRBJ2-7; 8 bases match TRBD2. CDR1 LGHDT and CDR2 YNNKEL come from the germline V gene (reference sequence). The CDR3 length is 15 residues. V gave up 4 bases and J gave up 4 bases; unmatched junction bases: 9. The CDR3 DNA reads TGTGCCAGCAGCCCTAAGGCTCTAGCGGGTTACGAGCAGTACTTC. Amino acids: CASSPKALAGYEQYF.

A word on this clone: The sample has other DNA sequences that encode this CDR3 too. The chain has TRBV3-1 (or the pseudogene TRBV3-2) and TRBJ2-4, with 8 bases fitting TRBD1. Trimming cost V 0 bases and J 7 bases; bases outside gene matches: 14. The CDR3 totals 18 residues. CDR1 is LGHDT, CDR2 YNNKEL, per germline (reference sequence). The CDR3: CASSQEALYRGIRNIQYF. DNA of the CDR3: TGTGCCAGCAGCCAAGAAGCCCTTTACAGGGGGATAAGGAACATTCAGTACTTC.

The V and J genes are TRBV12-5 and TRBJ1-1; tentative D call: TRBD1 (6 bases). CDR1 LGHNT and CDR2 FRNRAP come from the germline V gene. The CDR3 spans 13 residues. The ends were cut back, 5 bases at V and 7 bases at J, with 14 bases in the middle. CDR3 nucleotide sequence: TGTGCTAGTGGTCCTGGACAGACTATTGAAGCTTTCTTT. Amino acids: CASGPGQTIEAFF.

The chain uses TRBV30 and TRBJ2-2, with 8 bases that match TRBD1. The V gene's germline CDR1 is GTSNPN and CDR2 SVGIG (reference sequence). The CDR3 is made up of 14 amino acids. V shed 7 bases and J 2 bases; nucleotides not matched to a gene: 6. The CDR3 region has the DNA TGTGCCTCTTGGGACAGGCCCAACACCGGGGAGCTGTTTTTT. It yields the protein CASWDRPNTGELFF.

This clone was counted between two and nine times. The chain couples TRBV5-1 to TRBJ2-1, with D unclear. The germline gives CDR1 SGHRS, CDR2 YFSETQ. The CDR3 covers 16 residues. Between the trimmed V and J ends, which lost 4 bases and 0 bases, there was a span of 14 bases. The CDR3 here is CASSTSTRSSYNEQFF. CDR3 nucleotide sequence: TGCGCCAGCAGCACGTCGACCCGGAGCTCCTACAATGAGCAGTTCTTC. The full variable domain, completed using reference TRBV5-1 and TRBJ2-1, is KAGVTQTPRYLIKTRGQQVTLSCSPISGHRSVSWYQQTPGQGLQFLFEYFSETQRNKGNFPGRFSGRQFSNSRSEMNVSTLELGDSALYLCASSTSTRSSYNEQFFGPGTRLTVL.

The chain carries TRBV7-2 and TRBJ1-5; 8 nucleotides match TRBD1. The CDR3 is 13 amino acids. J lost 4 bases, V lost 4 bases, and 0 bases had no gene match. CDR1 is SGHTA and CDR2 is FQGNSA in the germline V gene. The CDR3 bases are TGTGCCAGCAGCTGGGACAGGAATCAGCCCCAGCATTTT. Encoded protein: CASSWDRNQPQHF.

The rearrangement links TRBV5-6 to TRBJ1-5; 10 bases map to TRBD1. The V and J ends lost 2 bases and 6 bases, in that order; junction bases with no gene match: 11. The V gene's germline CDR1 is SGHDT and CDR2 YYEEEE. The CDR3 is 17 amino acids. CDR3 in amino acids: CASSLSGTGVLGQPQHF. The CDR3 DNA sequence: TGTGCCAGCAGCTTATCCGGGACAGGGGTACTGGGTCAGCCCCAGCATTTT. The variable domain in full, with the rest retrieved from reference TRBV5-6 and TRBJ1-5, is DAGVTQSPTHLIKTRGQQVTLRCSPKSGHDTVSWYQQALGQGPQFIFQYYEEEERQRGNFPDRFSGHQFPNYSSELNVNALLLGDSALYLCASSLSGTGVLGQPQHFGDGTRLSIL.

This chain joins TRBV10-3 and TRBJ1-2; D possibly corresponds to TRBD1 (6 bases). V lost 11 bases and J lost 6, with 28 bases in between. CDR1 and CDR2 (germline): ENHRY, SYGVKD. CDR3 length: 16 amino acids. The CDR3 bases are TGTGCCGTAACAGCCATCGCGGGGGCGCTGAGGGATGGCTACACCTTC. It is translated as CAVTAIAGALRDGYTF.

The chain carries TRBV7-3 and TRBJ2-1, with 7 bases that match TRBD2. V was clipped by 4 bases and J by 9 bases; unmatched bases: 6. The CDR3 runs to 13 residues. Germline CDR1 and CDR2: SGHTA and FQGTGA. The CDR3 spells CASSSPTGGEQFF. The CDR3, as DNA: TGTGCCAGCAGCTCCCCAACGGGAGGTGAGCAGTTCTTC.

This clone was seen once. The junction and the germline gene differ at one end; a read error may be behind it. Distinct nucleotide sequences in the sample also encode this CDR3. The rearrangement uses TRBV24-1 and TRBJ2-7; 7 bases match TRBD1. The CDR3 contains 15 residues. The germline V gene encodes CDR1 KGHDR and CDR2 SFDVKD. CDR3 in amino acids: CATTPDRVRCYEQYF. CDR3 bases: TGTGCCACCACCCCAGACAGGGTTCGTTGCTACGAACAGTACTTC.

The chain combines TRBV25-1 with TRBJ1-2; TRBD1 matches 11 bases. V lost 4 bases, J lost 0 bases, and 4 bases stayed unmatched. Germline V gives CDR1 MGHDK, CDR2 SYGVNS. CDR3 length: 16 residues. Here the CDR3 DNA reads TGTGCCAGCAGTGGGGACAGGGGGGGAGCTAACTATGGCTACACCTTC. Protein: CASSGDRGGANYGYTF.

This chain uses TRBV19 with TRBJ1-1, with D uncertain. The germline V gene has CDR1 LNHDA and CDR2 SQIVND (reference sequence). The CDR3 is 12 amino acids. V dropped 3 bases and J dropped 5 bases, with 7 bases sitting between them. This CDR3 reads CASSIYRTEAFF. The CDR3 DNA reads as TGTGCCAGTAGTATCTACCGAACTGAAGCTTTCTTT.